This T cell receptor (beta chain) was sequenced during a study of T cell repertoires in cytomegalovirus infection (dated by TCRdb to between 2017 and 2020). Regarding the research as a whole: Recently identified HLA-C-restricted CMV epitopes, whose presentation resists viral immunomodulation, were targeted by peptide stimulations together with well-studied HLA-B-restricted epitopes. Donor HLA type was relevant to the analysis, because carriage of CMV infection together with the matching HLA type was indicated by public TCR beta signatures. Summary of the overall study and its limitations: Carriers of CMV infection plus the relevant HLA type were discriminated by the cumulative frequency of public TCR beta family members in the study cohort and in an independent roughly 370-donor cohort. In the ex vivo response, HLA-C-restricted CMV-specific TCR beta clonotypes were dominant, and in two of eight donors the single most frequent clonotype came from this HLA-C-restricted group.

Sequencer: Illumina HiSeq 1500. TCRdb reanalyzed the raw reads on its own, using fastp at Q25 for trimming and MiXCR for clone calling, and kept in-frame beta chains. Duplicate CDR3 protein sequences are folded into a single record with the most common DNA and genes. Present in this sample are around 100,000 distinct CDR3 sequences, about 40% of which were seen just once. Jointly, the top ten make up about 76% of the sample. Read against the paper, the sample's treatment or condition label means: in vitro stimulation with specific CMV peptide epitopes to enrich CMV-specific T cells. Worth noting for this clonotype: Its cognate antigen has yet to be identified. No qualities accompany the bases; no much larger clone lies one base away.

The sample was CD8+ T cells from cultured PBMCs, taken from culture after CMV antigen stimulation. This receptor was obtained from a human donor in good health (CMV status not recorded). Some clones in this sample may be carry-over from other donors' samples.

The DNA reads as follows: TGTGCCAGCAGCTCTTCGGCGGGGGGAAATCAGCCCCAGCATTTT. Protein translation: CASSSSAGGNQPQHF. Rearrangement joined TRBV7-8 to TRBJ1-5, and possibly TRBD1, on 5 matching bases. The V end loses 4 bases and the J end loses 4 bases, and a stretch of 14 bases separates them. The CDR1 and CDR2 encoded by the germline V gene are SGHVS and FQNEAQ. From its cysteine to its phenylalanine, the CDR3 spans 15 amino acids. The read is trimmed to its CDR3 DNA, 45 bases read in frame from base 1.